This T cell receptor (beta chain) was captured by sequencing in a study of T cell responses to AZD1222 COVID-19 vaccine. Per germline, CDR1 SQVTM and CDR2 ANQGSEA. The CDR3 extends over 13 amino acids. Trimming took 4 bases from V and 2 from J, leaving 9 bases between them. General observations from the study: At baseline, just five to seven AZD1222 recipients tested seropositive.

In the case of this clone: Antigen unknown.

Only in-frame clones appear in the TCRdb table, and some are missing; sequencing was by immunoSEQ multiplex PCR. The sample lists about 190,000 clones, around 93% occurring once. The sequence came from an adult in good health. The sample in question was peripheral blood, obtained on day 0 of AZD1222 vaccination. The chain employs TRBV29-1 and TRBJ1-3; D remains ambiguous. The CDR3 loop is CSVVKEAGNTIYF. CDR3 nucleotides: TGCAGCGTTGTGAAGGAAGCTGGAAACACCATATATTTT.